This paragraph covers one TCR beta chain sequence. This CDR3 is built from 15 residues. V was clipped by 3 bases and J by 3 bases; unmatched bases: 7. This record belongs to a study of CD8 T cells in Susac syndrome. Random-hexamer reverse transcription was applied to roughly 0.45 to 1 ug RNA. TCRdb analysed the immunoSEQ multiplex PCR reads with MiXCR anew, one entry per CDR3 protein. The sample has under 200,000 distinct CDR3 sequences, approximately 95% seen once; the top ten hold 0.15% to 0.2%. The specimen was CD8+ T cells from PBMCs. The origin of this receptor is a human donor with Susac syndrome. The chain carries TRBV12-3 or TRBV12-4 and TRBJ2-7, with TRBD2 matching 8 bases. CDR3 sequence: CASSLGAGEHYEQYF. CDR3 DNA sequence: TGTGCCAGCAGTTTGGGAGCGGGAGAACACTACGAGCAGTACTTC.